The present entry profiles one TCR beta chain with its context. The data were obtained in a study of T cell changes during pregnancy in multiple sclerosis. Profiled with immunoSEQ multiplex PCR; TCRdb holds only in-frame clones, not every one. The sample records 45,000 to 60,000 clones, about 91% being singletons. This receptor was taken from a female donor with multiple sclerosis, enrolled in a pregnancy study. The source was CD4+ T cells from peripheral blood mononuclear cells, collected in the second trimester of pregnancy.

The CDR3 DNA follows: TGTGCCAGCAGCTTACCGACACGGCTAGGGGAAATATATTTT. Residues: CASSLPTRLGEIYF. The rearrangement links TRBV7-2 to TRBJ1-3, with D possibly being TRBD1 (5 bases). CDR3 length: 14 amino acids. The germline gives CDR1 SGHTA, CDR2 FQGNSA. Trimming removed 2 bases from V and 13 bases from J, with 18 bases in between. Drawing the rest from reference TRBV7-2 and TRBJ1-3, the complete variable domain is GAGVSQSPSNKVTEKGKDVELRCDPISGHTALYWYRQSLGQGLEFLIYFQGNSAPDKSGLPSDRFSAERTGGSVSTLTIQRTQQEDSAVYLCASSLPTRLGEIYFGEGSWLTVV.